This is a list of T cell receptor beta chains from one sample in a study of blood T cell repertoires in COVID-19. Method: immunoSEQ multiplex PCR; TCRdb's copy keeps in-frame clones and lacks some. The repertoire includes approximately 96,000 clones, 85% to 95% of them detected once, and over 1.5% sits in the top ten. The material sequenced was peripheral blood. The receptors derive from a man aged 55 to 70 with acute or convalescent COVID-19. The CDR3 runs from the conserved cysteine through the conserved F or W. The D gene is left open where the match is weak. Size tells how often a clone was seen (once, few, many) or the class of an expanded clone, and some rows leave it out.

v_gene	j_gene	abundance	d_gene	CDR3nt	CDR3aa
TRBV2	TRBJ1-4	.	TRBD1	TGTGCCAGCACCAGGGACAGGGGGGGGGAAAAACTGTTTTTT	CASTRDRGGEKLFF
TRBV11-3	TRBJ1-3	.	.	TGTGCCAGCAGCAACCCACCCGCGGGGGGGACTGGAAACACCATATATTTT	CASSNPPAGGTGNTIYF
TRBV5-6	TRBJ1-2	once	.	TGTGCCAGCAGCTTGTTGATTGCACATGCTAACTATGGCTACACCTTC	CASSLLIAHANYGYTF
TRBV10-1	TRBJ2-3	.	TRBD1	TGCGCCAGCAGCGGGACAGAGGGTGGTACGCAGTATTTT	CASSGTEGGTQYF
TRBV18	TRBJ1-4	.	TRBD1	TGTGCCAGCTCACCACAGTCGGGACAGGCGGAAAAACTGTTTTTT	CASSPQSGQAEKLFF
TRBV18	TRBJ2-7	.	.	TGTGCCAGCTCACCATACCCCCCCACGGCAGGGTACGAGCAGTACTTC	CASSPYPPTAGYEQYF
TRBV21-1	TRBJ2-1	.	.	TGTGCCAGCTACCGACAGGGGAGCTCCTACAATGAGCAGTTCTTC	CASYRQGSSYNEQFF
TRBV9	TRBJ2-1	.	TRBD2	TGTGCCAGCAGCTTCCACTCCAGCGGGACCTACAATGAGCAGTTCTTC	CASSFHSSGTYNEQFF
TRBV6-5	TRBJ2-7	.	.	TGTGCCAGCAGCCGAAACGGGGGGCGTTACGAGCAGTACTTC	CASSRNGGRYEQYF
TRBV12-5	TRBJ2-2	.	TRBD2	TGTGCTAGTGGTTCCGGCGGGAGAACCGGGGAGCTGTTTTTT	CASGSGGRTGELFF
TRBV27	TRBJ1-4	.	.	TGTGCCAGCAGTGGGGGGAGGAATGAAAAACTGTTTTTT	CASSGGRNEKLFF
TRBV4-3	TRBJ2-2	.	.	TGCGCCAGCAGGTTTGACATCTTAGGGAACACCGGGGAGCTGTTTTTT	CASRFDILGNTGELFF
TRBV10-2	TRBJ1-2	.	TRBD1	TGCGCCAGCAGTGAGTCATGGGACAGGGAGAGATATGGCTACACCTTC	CASSESWDRERYGYTF
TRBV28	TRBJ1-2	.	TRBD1	TGTGCCAGCAGTTCCGGACAGGGCTATGGCTACACCTTC	CASSSGQGYGYTF
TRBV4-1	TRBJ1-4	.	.	TGCGCCAGCAGCCAAGTCCGGGGTACAACTAATGAAAAACTGTTTTTT	CASSQVRGTTNEKLFF
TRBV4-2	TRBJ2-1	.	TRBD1	TGTGCCAGCAGCCTGGGACAGAACTACAATGAGCAGTTCTTC	CASSLGQNYNEQFF
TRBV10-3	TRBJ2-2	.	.	TGTGCCATCAGTGACCCGGGGGTAGGCACCGGGGAGCTGTTTTTT	CAISDPGVGTGELFF
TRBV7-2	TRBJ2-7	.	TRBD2	TGTGCCAGCAGCTTACGGTTTAGCGGGGGCTCGAAAGAGCAGTACTTC	CASSLRFSGGSKEQYF
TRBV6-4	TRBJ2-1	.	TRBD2	TGTGCCAGCAGTGTCTCTAGCGGGTACCACAATGAGCAGTTCTTC	CASSVSSGYHNEQFF
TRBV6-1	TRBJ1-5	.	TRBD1	TGTGCCGGACGCAGGGGGAGCAATCAGCCCCAGCATTTT	CAGRRGSNQPQHF
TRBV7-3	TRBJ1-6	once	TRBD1	TGTGCCAGCAGCTTAATGGGGACAGGGACCAATTCACCCCTCCACTTT	CASSLMGTGTNSPLHF
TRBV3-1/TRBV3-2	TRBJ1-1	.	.	TGTGCCAGCAGCCTAGGAGCCGGAGCTTTCTTT	CASSLGAGAFF
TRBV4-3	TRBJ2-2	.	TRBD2	TGCGCCAGCAGCCGGGGAATAGCGGGACTGAACACCGGGGAGCTGTTTTTT	CASSRGIAGLNTGELFF
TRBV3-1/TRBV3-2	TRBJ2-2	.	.	TGTGCCAGCAGCCCAGGGGATGGGGCCGGGGAGCTGTTTTTT	CASSPGDGAGELFF
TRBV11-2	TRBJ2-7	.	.	TGTGCCAGCAGCTCTCTGGCAGCGAGGTGGGACTTC	CASSSLAARWDF
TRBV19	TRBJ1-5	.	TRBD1	TGTGCCAGTAGCGCTTTACAGGGGTCGGCTCAGCCCCAGCATTTT	CASSALQGSAQPQHF
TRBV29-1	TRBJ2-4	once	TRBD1	TGCAGCGTTGAAGATTGGGCAGGGGGCTTGAAAAACATTCAGTACTTC	CSVEDWAGGLKNIQYF
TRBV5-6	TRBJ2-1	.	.	TGTGCCAGCAGCTTGCCAGGGGCCGATGAGCAGTTCTTC	CASSLPGADEQFF
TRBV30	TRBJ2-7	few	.	TGTGCCTGGATTAGGCCGACAAGCTACGAGCAGTACTTC	CAWIRPTSYEQYF